Below, 9 T cell receptor beta chains from the same sample are listed, as sequenced in a study of blood T cell repertoires in COVID-19. Sequenced by immunoSEQ multiplex PCR; TCRdb stores in-frame clones only, minus some. The table records about 260,000 clones, around 87% of them present only once. Material: peripheral blood. These receptors all come from a woman in her thirties or forties who had recovered from COVID-19.

The chain links TRBV7-8 to TRBJ1-5, with D possibly matching TRBD1 (6 bases). V was cut by 7 bases and J by 5 bases, with 18 bases left in between. The CDR3 runs to 15 residues. Germline assignment: CDR1 SGHVS and CDR2 FQNEAQ. CDR3 region: CASTPRRHRDQPQHF. CDR3 nucleotide sequence: TGTGCCAGCACCCCCCGCCGGCACAGGGATCAGCCCCAGCATTTT. Using reference TRBV7-8 and TRBJ1-5 for the parts outside the CDR3, the full variable domain is GAGVSQSPRYKVAKRGQDVALRCDPISGHVSLFWYQQALGQGPEFLTYFQNEAQLDKSGLPSDRFFAERPEGSVSTLKIQRTQQEDSAVYLCASTPRRHRDQPQHFGDGTRLSIL.

This clone was detected once. The rearrangement joins TRBV5-4 to TRBJ1-3, with D perhaps TRBD1 (5 bases). Germline values: CDR1 SGHNT, CDR2 YYREEE (reference sequence). Trimming pared 0 bases from V and 2 bases from J, leaving 6 bases between. The CDR3 length is 14 residues. The CDR3 sequence: CASSLGGAGNTIYF. The CDR3 nucleotides are TGTGCCAGCAGCTTGGGGGGGGCTGGAAACACCATATATTTT.

On this clone: An end of the junction differs from the germline gene, which may be a read error. The CDR3 nucleotides are TGTGCCAGCAGCCCGGACCAGGACAGGGGTCACTTC. It is translated as CASSPDQDRGHF. This chain connects TRBV14 to TRBJ2-7, with 9 bases aligning to TRBD1. Germline V gene lookup returns CDR1 SGHDN and CDR2 FVKESK. The CDR3 extends over 12 amino acids.

The chain has TRBV12-3 or TRBV12-4 and TRBJ2-3; D might be TRBD1 (5 bases). V dropped 6 bases and J dropped 7 bases, with 14 bases sitting between them. The CDR3 extends over 13 amino acids. This CDR3 reads CASSETALYTQYF. CDR3 nucleotide sequence: TGTGCCAGCAGCGAGACAGCGTTATATACGCAGTATTTT.

The chain uses TRBV14 and TRBJ1-1; D not certain. V shed 0 bases and J shed 4 bases, with 21 bases lying between them. The length of the CDR3 is 18 residues. The germline V gene has CDR1 SGHDN and CDR2 FVKESK. The CDR3 spells CASSQDPEVIWGITEAFF. The CDR3 DNA sequence: TGTGCCAGCAGCCAAGATCCGGAGGTAATATGGGGTATCACTGAAGCTTTCTTT.

This chain uses TRBV3-1 (or the pseudogene TRBV3-2) with TRBJ2-7; D perhaps matches TRBD2 (6 bases). The CDR3 has 12 residues. Trimming cost V 4 bases and J 6 bases, with 10 bases left between them. In germline, CDR1 is LGHDT, CDR2 YNNKEL (reference sequence). The CDR3 here is CASSPRRGEQYF. The CDR3 DNA is TGTGCCAGCAGCCCCCGGCGGGGCGAGCAGTACTTC.

The rearrangement links TRBV3-1 (or the pseudogene TRBV3-2) to TRBJ1-3; weak D call: TRBD1 (5 bases). V was shortened by 1 base and J by 4 bases, with 5 bases between the two germline ends. Germline V gene lookup returns CDR1 LGHDT and CDR2 YNNKEL (reference sequence). This CDR3 contains 13 residues. CDR3 sequence: CASSQGQGNTIYF. CDR3 coding DNA: TGTGCCAGCAGCCAAGGACAGGGAAACACCATATATTTT.

The J gene is TRBJ1-5, the V gene TRBV23-1; 9 bases map to TRBD1. TRBV23-1 carries the ORF label, with uncertain function. With 3 bases clipped from V and 2 bases from J, the junction kept 23 bases outside the gene matches. The length of the CDR3 is 22 residues. The CDR3 bases are TGCGCCAGCAGTCACGCGGCCCCCTGGTGGGGACAGGGAGAAGTGGGCAATCAGCCCCAGCATTTT. Translation: CASSHAAPWWGQGEVGNQPQHF.

The chain combines TRBV7-2 with TRBJ1-2; 7 bases line up with TRBD1. The CDR3 spans 14 residues. V gave up 6 bases and J gave up 10 bases; unmatched junction bases: 14. CDR1 is SGHTA and CDR2 is FQGNSA in the germline V gene. In DNA form, the CDR3 reads TGTGCCAGCAGTTCCACACAGGGGATAGTAGTCTACACCTTC. Translated, it gives CASSSTQGIVVYTF.